This TCR beta chain was sequenced for a study of T cell repertoires in ileal Crohn's disease. Study in general: At postoperative colonoscopy, neoterminal ileum biopsies were taken as M6.

Time point reported: neoterminal ileum biopsy at postoperative endoscopy, about 6 months after surgery. Included were adult ileal or ileocolonic Crohn's patients indicated for ileocolonic resection. Some clones are missing from TCRdb's copy, which holds only in-frame ones; the method was immunoSEQ multiplex PCR. The sample carries about 62,000 clones, 70% to 90% recorded once. Concerning this clone itself: Its antigen remains unidentified.

V was cut by 6 bases and J by 0 bases, with 12 bases left in between. Germline assignment: CDR1 MNHEY and CDR2 SVGAGI. The length of the CDR3 is 15 residues. Study-wide results and caveats: Compared with CD4 T cells, sorted CD8 cells carried more expanded clones.

The receptor was derived from an adult with Crohn's disease. The chain uses TRBV6-5 and TRBJ1-3, with a possible D match to TRBD1 (5 bases). The specimen sequenced was ileal tissue. CDR3 DNA: TGTGCCAGCAGCTCCACAGGCAGCTCTGGAAACACCATATATTTT. As protein: CASSSTGSSGNTIYF.